These 32 T cell receptor beta chains share one sample of origin, sequenced in a study of blood T cells in healthy people across ages. Next came a second PCR, run for 7 to 11 cycles, which used a sample-barcoded 5' primer along with a J-beta primer mix. TCRdb passed the 5' RACE reads through MiXCR, listing each CDR3 protein once. Of about 670,000 distinct CDR3 sequences listed, around two fifths are singletons. Sequenced: blood. Receptor source: an elderly man in good health.

V and J are TRBV5-1 and TRBJ2-1; no definite D call. Germline CDR1 and CDR2: SGHRS and YFSETQ. This CDR3 is built from 15 residues. Trimming shortened V by 8 bases and J by 5 bases, and 20 bases separated the two germline ends. The CDR3 coding sequence is TGCGCCAGTCGAGACCGGGTAGAAAAGGACAATGAGCAGTTCTTC. It yields the protein CASRDRVEKDNEQFF.

The V gene is TRBV6-1, the J gene TRBJ2-3; either TRBD1 or TRBD2 may fit D (6 bases each). This CDR3 is built from 15 residues. The V gene's germline CDR1 is MNHNS and CDR2 SASEGT. Trimming removed 1 base from V and 5 bases from J, with 13 bases in between. The CDR3 nucleotides are TGTGCCAGCAGTGAAGTTGGGGGGCATGGAGATACGCAGTATTTT. It encodes CASSEVGGHGDTQYF.

Ten or more counts support this clonotype. The rearrangement links TRBV9 to TRBJ2-1; 8 nucleotides agree with TRBD1. V lost 1 base, J lost 0 bases, and 0 bases stayed unmatched. Per germline, CDR1 SGDLS and CDR2 YYNGEE. This CDR3 has 15 amino acids. The CDR3 spells CASSVTGGSYNEQFF. CDR3 coding DNA: TGTGCCAGCAGCGTAACAGGGGGCTCCTACAATGAGCAGTTCTTC.

This clonotype was counted a few times. A much larger clone is a single base away; this may be a read error. V gene TRBV20-1 combines with J gene TRBJ2-1; TRBD2 is a possible D gene (5 bases). The end of the DNA aligns better with TRBJ2-7, so the J call may be wrong. The CDR3 consists of 15 residues. Germline V gives CDR1 DFQATT, CDR2 SNEGSKA (reference sequence). CDR3 protein: CSARDGWRAFNEQYF. CDR3 DNA sequence: TGCAGTGCTAGAGATGGGTGGCGGGCATTCAATGAGCAGTACTTC.

The chain links TRBV4-3 to TRBJ1-4; D is unclear. V was cut by 1 base and J by 8 bases, with 17 bases left in between. The CDR3 has 16 residues. Germline V CDR1 and CDR2: LGHNA, YSLEER. CDR3 sequence (DNA): TGCGCCAGCAGCCAAGGAGGACTACCGAGGAACGAAAAACTGTTTTTT. The encoded protein is CASSQGGLPRNEKLFF.

This clonotype was recorded once. The junction and the germline gene differ at one end; a read error may be behind it. The chain carries TRBV5-1 and TRBJ2-7; D not resolved. The better agreement between TRBJ2-5 and the DNA end casts doubt on the J call. This CDR3 has 12 residues. Germline V gives CDR1 SGHRS, CDR2 YFSETQ. CDR3 sequence (DNA): TGCGCCAACAGCTTGGCTTTAGAGACCCAGTACTTC. Its translation: CANSLALETQYF.

A few counts support this clonotype. The chain carries TRBV27 and TRBJ2-6; D is undetermined. The CDR3 covers 14 residues. Germline CDR1 MNHEY, CDR2 SMNVEV (reference sequence). Trimming took off 6 bases at V and 0 bases at J, with 6 bases between the two ends. CDR3 sequence reads: CASRSPSGANVLTF. The CDR3 nucleotides read TGTGCCAGCAGATCCCCCTCTGGGGCCAACGTCCTGACTTTC.

V gene TRBV7-2 combines with J gene TRBJ2-3; D is undetermined. CDR3 size: 14 residues. The germline V and J ends were trimmed by 8 bases and 6 bases, with 18 bases remaining between them. Looked up from germline, CDR1 is SGHTA and CDR2 is FQGNSA. The CDR3 nucleotides read TGTGCCAGCCCAGCCGTGGGGTTTGACGATACGCAGTATTTT. Translation gives CASPAVGFDDTQYF.

This chain connects TRBV4-3 to TRBJ2-5, with D possibly TRBD1 on 6 matching bases. The V gene lost 0 bases and the J gene lost 2 bases, with 16 bases spanning the gap. The CDR3 sequence is 17 residues long. Germline loops: CDR1 LGHNA, CDR2 YSLEER. CDR3 nucleotides: TGCGCCAGCAGCCAAGATCTCCTAACAGGGTTACAAGAGACCCAGTACTTC. It yields the protein CASSQDLLTGLQETQYF.

The gene calls are TRBV29-1 and TRBJ2-1; TRBD1 matches at 11 bases. The CDR3 extends over 13 amino acids. The junction had 1 base not matched to a gene; V was cut back by 3 bases and J by 6 bases. Germline CDR1 reads SQVTM; CDR2 reads ANQGSEA. The CDR3 region is CSVEGQGVNEQFF. For the CDR3, the DNA is TGCAGCGTTGAGGGACAGGGGGTCAATGAGCAGTTCTTC.

The gene calls are TRBV2 and TRBJ2-1; the D is unclear. The germline V gene encodes CDR1 SNHLY and CDR2 FYNNEI. The ends were cut back, 4 bases at V and 4 bases at J, with 11 bases in the middle. This CDR3 has 14 amino acids. The DNA for the CDR3 is TGTGCCAGCAGTGTCCGGACGGATTACAATGAGCAGTTCTTC. The encoded protein is CASSVRTDYNEQFF.

At least ten counts were recorded for this clonotype. This sequence joins TRBV6-2 or TRBV6-3 and TRBJ2-7, with TRBD2 matching 10 bases. Trimming at V came to 6 bases and at J to 3 bases, leaving 2 bases not matched to a gene. The V gene's germline CDR1 is MNHEY and CDR2 SVGEGT. The CDR3 length is 13 residues. The CDR3 DNA follows: TGTGCCAGCAGATCTAGCGGGAGCTACGAGCAGTACTTC. Protein: CASRSSGSYEQYF.

As regards this clonotype: One junction end disagrees with the germline gene, perhaps due to a read error. This chain joins TRBV4-3 and TRBJ2-5; D is possibly TRBD1 (5 bases). This CDR3 is 13 amino acids long. CDR1 and CDR2 (germline): LGHNA, YSLEER. The CDR3 nucleotides read TGCACCAGCAGCTGGGGCTTACGTGAGACCCAGTACTTC. This gives the protein CTSSWGLRETQYF.

This clonotype was seen a few times. The chain carries TRBV9 and TRBJ2-3; D call uncertain. The CDR3 is 14 amino acids. Germline V gene lookup returns CDR1 SGDLS and CDR2 YYNGEE. V lost 3 bases, J lost 2 bases, and 10 bases lay in between. CDR3 coding DNA: TGTGCCAGCAGCGCTGGACGGACCACAGATACGCAGTATTTT. Protein: CASSAGRTTDTQYF.

This clonotype was observed a few times. The chain employs TRBV20-1 and TRBJ2-3; TRBD2 agrees at 7 bases. Germline-derived CDR1 and CDR2 are DFQATT and SNEGSKA (reference sequence). The CDR3 totals 15 residues. V gave up 5 bases and J gave up 4 bases; unmatched junction bases: 12. CDR3 in amino acids: CSAPARTRNADTQYF. The CDR3 DNA follows: TGCAGTGCTCCAGCAAGGACTAGAAACGCAGATACGCAGTATTTT.

The chain links TRBV6-2 or TRBV6-3 to TRBJ2-4, with no clear D. The germline gives CDR1 MNHEY, CDR2 SVGEGT. The CDR3 is 16 amino acids. V was cut by 5 bases and J by 2 bases, with 16 bases left in between. CDR3 nucleotide sequence: TGTGCCAGCAGTCCGAGACTGGAAACCCCCAAAAACATTCAGTACTTC. It translates to CASSPRLETPKNIQYF.

The DNA for the CDR3 is TGTGCCAGCAGTTACTCGAAATTCGACTATGGCTACACCTTC. Protein product: CASSYSKFDYGYTF. V is TRBV6-5 and J is TRBJ1-2; no clear D. The CDR3 is made up of 14 amino acids. Trimming removed 0 bases from V and 3 bases from J, with 8 bases in between. The V gene's germline CDR1 is MNHEY and CDR2 SVGAGI.

The chain combines TRBV5-1 with TRBJ1-2, with 9 nucleotides matching TRBD1. V shed 3 bases and J 2 bases; nucleotides not matched to a gene: 5. The CDR3 covers 15 residues. Germline-derived CDR1 and CDR2 are SGHRS and YFSETQ. CDR3 sequence: CASSSDTGGNYGYTF. The CDR3 nucleotides read TGCGCCAGCAGCTCGGATACAGGGGGCAACTATGGCTACACCTTC.

The chain is built from TRBV29-1 and TRBJ2-7; TRBD1 is a possible D gene (6 bases). The CDR3 is 16 residues long. V was cut by 4 bases and J by 0 bases, with 19 bases left in between. Germline CDR1 reads SQVTM; CDR2 reads ANQGSEA. The CDR3 sequence is CSVGGGDRLSSYEQYF. The CDR3 coding sequence is TGCAGCGTTGGAGGGGGTGACAGGCTTAGCTCCTACGAGCAGTACTTC.

The chain joins TRBV12-3 or TRBV12-4 to TRBJ2-1; D gene uncertain. This CDR3 has 14 residues. The ends were cut back, 8 bases at V and 7 bases at J, with 18 bases in the middle. CDR3 in DNA: TGTGCCAGCGCAGTTCACCGACTTCGGAATGAGCAGTTCTTC. Its translation: CASAVHRLRNEQFF.

This clonotype was counted between two and nine times. The rearrangement uses TRBV7-2 and TRBJ1-6, with D unclear. The CDR3 runs 14 residues. Germline values: CDR1 SGHTA, CDR2 FQGNSA. V lost 0 bases and J lost 5, with 5 bases in between. In DNA, the CDR3 is TGTGCCAGCAGCTTAGCGGCCCATAATTCACCCCTCCACTTT. This translates into CASSLAAHNSPLHF.

This clonotype was detected a few times. This rearrangement joins TRBV18 to TRBJ2-5; D may be TRBD2 (6 bases). The CDR3 is made up of 14 amino acids. V lost 6 bases to trimming and J lost 1 base, with 12 bases between them. Germline CDR1 is KGHSH and CDR2 is LQKENI. This CDR3 is CASSAWEVQETQYF. The CDR3 region has the DNA TGTGCCAGCTCCGCCTGGGAGGTCCAAGAGACCCAGTACTTC.

This chain joins TRBV20-1 and TRBJ2-4, with 8 bases fitting TRBD1. The V segment lost 5 bases and the J segment 7 bases; nucleotides outside the gene matches: 10. CDR1 is DFQATT and CDR2 is SNEGSKA in the germline V gene (reference sequence). This CDR3 has 14 residues. As DNA, the CDR3 is TGCAGTGCTCGACTCACCACAGGGGGTAACATTCAGTACTTC. As protein: CSARLTTGGNIQYF.

This chain links TRBV13 with TRBJ2-5, with D possibly being TRBD2 (5 bases). The V end was cut by 1 base, the J end by 7 bases, with 13 bases between. The germline CDR1 and CDR2 sequences are PRHDT and FYEKMQ (reference sequence). The CDR3 is 14 residues long. CDR3 sequence (DNA): TGTGCCAGCAGCTTAGAAAGCGGCGCGCGGACCCAGTACTTC. It translates to CASSLESGARTQYF.

The V gene is TRBV20-1, the J gene TRBJ1-2; a possible D gene is TRBD1 (6 bases). The CDR3 has 13 residues. Germline CDR1 and CDR2: DFQATT and SNEGSKA (reference sequence). V was shortened by 0 bases and J by 5 bases, with 10 bases between the two germline ends. The CDR3 DNA sequence: TGCAGTGCTAGAGATGGGGGCAGATATGGCTACACCTTC. Translated: CSARDGGRYGYTF.

The rearrangement links TRBV20-1 to TRBJ2-3; 8 nucleotides line up with TRBD2. The CDR3 length is 14 residues. J lost 0 bases, V lost 6 bases, and 5 bases had no gene match. From germline, CDR1 is DFQATT and CDR2 SNEGSKA (reference sequence). Here the CDR3 DNA reads TGCAGTGCAGAGACTAGCGACAGCACAGATACGCAGTATTTT. Protein: CSAETSDSTDTQYF.

This clonotype appeared many times. The J gene is TRBJ2-7, the V gene TRBV29-1, with a possible D match to TRBD2 (5 bases). V was clipped by 7 bases and J by 6 bases, with 13 bases between them. CDR3 length: 11 residues. The germline CDR1 and CDR2 sequences are SQVTM and ANQGSEA. The DNA for the CDR3 is TGCAGCGGGCGACTATGGGGCGAGCAGTACTTC. It is translated as CSGRLWGEQYF.

This chain links TRBV20-1 with TRBJ2-3; possible D gene TRBD1, 5 bases. V gave up 0 bases and J gave up 0 bases, with 10 bases separating them. Germline CDR1 DFQATT, CDR2 SNEGSKA (reference sequence). The CDR3 loop spans 15 amino acids. The chain's CDR3 is CSARDHRISTDTQYF. The CDR3 nucleotides read TGCAGTGCTAGAGATCACAGGATTAGCACAGATACGCAGTATTTT.

In its sample, this clonotype was seen a few times. The chain is built from TRBV14 and TRBJ2-1; 9 bases map to TRBD2. This CDR3 comprises 14 residues. CDR1 is SGHDN, CDR2 FVKESK, per germline. Trimming cost V 5 bases and J 8 bases; bases outside gene matches: 7. CDR3 in amino acids: CASSVASGIYEQFF. CDR3 sequence (DNA): TGTGCCAGCAGCGTCGCTAGCGGGATTTATGAGCAGTTCTTC.

This clonotype was recorded many times. The chain recombines TRBV2 with TRBJ2-4; maybe TRBD1 (5 bases). This CDR3 has 15 amino acids. Trimming cost V 5 bases and J 0 bases, with 11 bases left between them. Germline V gene sequence: CDR1 SNHLY, CDR2 FYNNEI. Here the CDR3 reads CASSSDRLAKNIQYF. The CDR3 DNA sequence: TGTGCCAGCAGTAGCGACAGACTAGCCAAAAACATTCAGTACTTC. Drawing the rest from reference TRBV2 and TRBJ2-4, the complete variable domain is EPEVTQTPSHQVTQMGQEVILRCVPISNHLYFYWYRQILGQKVEFLVSFYNNEISEKSEIFDDQFSVERPDGSNFTLKIRSTKLEDSAMYFCASSSDRLAKNIQYFGAGTRLSVL.

This clonotype was seen more than once but under ten times. The chain uses TRBV28 and TRBJ1-6, with D unresolved. The V gene lost 10 bases and the J gene lost 0 bases, with 13 bases spanning the gap. This CDR3 has 15 amino acids. Germline CDR1 MDHEN, CDR2 SYDVKM. CDR3 bases: TGTGCCACCGGACTGTCCAGCTCCTATAATTCACCCCTCCACTTT. Translated, it gives CATGLSSSYNSPLHF.

This clonotype was counted many times. The J gene is TRBJ2-1, the V gene TRBV7-2; TRBD1 aligns across 10 bases. The J segment lost 10 bases and the V segment lost 3 bases, leaving 3 bases of the junction unmatched. This CDR3 has 13 amino acids. The germline gives CDR1 SGHTA, CDR2 FQGNSA. Here the CDR3 DNA reads TGTGCCAGCAGCTTTGGGACAGGGGACGAGCAGTTCTTC. Amino acids: CASSFGTGDEQFF. The full variable domain, with the rest looked up from reference TRBV7-2 and TRBJ2-1, is GAGVSQSPSNKVTEKGKDVELRCDPISGHTALYWYRQSLGQGLEFLIYFQGNSAPDKSGLPSDRFSAERTGGSVSTLTIQRTQQEDSAVYLCASSFGTGDEQFFGPGTRLTVL.